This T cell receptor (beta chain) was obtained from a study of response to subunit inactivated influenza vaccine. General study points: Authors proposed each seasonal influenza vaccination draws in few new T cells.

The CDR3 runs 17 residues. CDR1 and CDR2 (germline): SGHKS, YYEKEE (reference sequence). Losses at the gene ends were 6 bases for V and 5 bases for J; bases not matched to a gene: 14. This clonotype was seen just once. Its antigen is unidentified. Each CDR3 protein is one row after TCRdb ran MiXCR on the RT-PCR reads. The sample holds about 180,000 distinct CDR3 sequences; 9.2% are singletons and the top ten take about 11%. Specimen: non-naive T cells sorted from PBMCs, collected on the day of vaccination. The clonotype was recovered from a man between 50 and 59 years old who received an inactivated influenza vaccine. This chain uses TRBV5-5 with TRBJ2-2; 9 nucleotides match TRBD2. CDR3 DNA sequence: TGTGCCAGCACCCCTAGGGCGGCGGGGGGGGCGACCGGGGAGCTGTTTTTT. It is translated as CASTPRAAGGATGELFF.